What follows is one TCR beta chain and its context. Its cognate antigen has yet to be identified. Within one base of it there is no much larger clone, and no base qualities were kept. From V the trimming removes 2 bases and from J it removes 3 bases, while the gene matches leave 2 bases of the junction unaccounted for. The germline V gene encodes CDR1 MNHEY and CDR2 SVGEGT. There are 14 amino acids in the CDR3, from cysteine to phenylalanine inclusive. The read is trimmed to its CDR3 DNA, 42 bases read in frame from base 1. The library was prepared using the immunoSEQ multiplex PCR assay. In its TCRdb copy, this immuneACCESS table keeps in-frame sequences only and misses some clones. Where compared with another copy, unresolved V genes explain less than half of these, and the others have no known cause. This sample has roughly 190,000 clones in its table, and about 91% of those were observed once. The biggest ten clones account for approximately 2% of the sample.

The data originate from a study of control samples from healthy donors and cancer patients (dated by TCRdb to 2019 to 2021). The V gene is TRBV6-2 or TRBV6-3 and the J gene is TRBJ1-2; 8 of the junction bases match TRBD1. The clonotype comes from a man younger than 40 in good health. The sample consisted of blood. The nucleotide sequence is TGTGCCAGCAGTTACCACAGGGGGGACTATGGCTACACCTTC. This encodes CASSYHRGDYGYTF.